This is a list of T cell receptor beta chains from one sample in a study of cytomegalovirus exposure and HLA in healthy donors. The data were produced by immunoSEQ multiplex PCR, yet TCRdb's version contains in-frame clones alone and is incomplete. Of more than 90,000 clones in the sample, about 72% were seen once. The source material was PBMCs. These receptors were taken from a man aged 45-65 years in good health and CMV-seropositive. Both conserved end residues are part of each CDR3. D genes are given only for firm matches. Size tells how often a clone was seen (once, few, many) or the class of an expanded clone, and some rows leave it out.

>few|TRBD1|TRBV18|TRBJ1-1
TGTGCCAGCTCACCAGACAGGGTAAACACTGAAGCTTTCTTT
CASSPDRVNTEAFF
>once|.|TRBV4-1|TRBJ1-5
TGCGCCAGCAGCCCCTGGGGCCTGCAGCCCCAGCATTTT
CASSPWGLQPQHF
>.|TRBD2|TRBV7-2|TRBJ2-1
TGTGCCAGCAGCTTACAGACTAGCGGAGGGAATGAGCAGTTCTTC
CASSLQTSGGNEQFF
>.|.|TRBV15|TRBJ2-5
TGTGCCACCAGCAGAGCTACAGGGTCAGAGACCCAGTACTTC
CATSRATGSETQYF
>once|TRBD1|TRBV5-1|TRBJ1-3
TGCGCCAGCAGCTTGGGTGACAGGGGACGCCTGAGCTCTGGAAACACCATATATTTT
CASSLGDRGRLSSGNTIYF
>.|.|TRBV7-2|TRBJ2-7
TGTGCCAGCAGCTTAGGCTATTCGACAGGTGCTTCCTACGAGCAGTACTTC
CASSLGYSTGASYEQYF
>.|.|TRBV28|TRBJ1-3
TGTGCCAGCGGGGATCGACAGGCCTACTCTGGAAACACCATATATTTT
CASGDRQAYSGNTIYF
>.|TRBD1|TRBV19|TRBJ1-3
TGTGCCAGTAGCCCGACAGGGGTTAATGTCGGGGACACCATATATTTT
CASSPTGVNVGDTIYF
>.|.|TRBV5-6|TRBJ1-1
TGTGCCAGCAGTCGACAGTTCGGTAGTGCTTTCTTT
CASSRQFGSAFF
>.|TRBD2|TRBV4-3|TRBJ2-1
TGCGCCAGCAGCCAAGATCCAACTAGCGGGTCCAACAATGAGCAGTTCTTC
CASSQDPTSGSNNEQFF
>.|.|TRBV19|TRBJ2-1
TGTGCCAGTAGTATAGATCTTTCTTCGGAGCAGTTCTTC
CASSIDLSSEQFF
>.|TRBD1|TRBV6-5|TRBJ1-2
TGTGCCAGCAGTTACACAGGACAGGGCAACTATGGCTACACCTTC
CASSYTGQGNYGYTF
>.|TRBD1|TRBV18|TRBJ2-7
TGTGCCAGCTCACCATTAGGACAGGGCGGGACCTACGAGCAGTACTTC
CASSPLGQGGTYEQYF
>.|.|TRBV4-3|TRBJ1-4
TGCGCCAGCAGCCAAGATAGCAGGGGTGAAAAACTGTTTTTT
CASSQDSRGEKLFF
>few|TRBD2|TRBV10-2|TRBJ2-3
TGCGCCAGCAGTGAAGGACTAGCGGGGTATACGCAGTATTTT
CASSEGLAGYTQYF
>.|.|TRBV18|TRBJ2-7
TGTGCCAGCTCACCTCCGGGACACTTCCCCTCCTACGAGCAGTACTTC
CASSPPGHFPSYEQYF
>.|.|TRBV5-1|TRBJ2-3
TGCGCCAGCAGCTTGGGACAGTACAGAGATACGCAGTATTTT
CASSLGQYRDTQYF
>.|TRBD1|TRBV2|TRBJ2-7
TGTGCCAGCAGGGCCACAGGGGGCGTGCGTCGCGAGCAGTACTTC
CASRATGGVRREQYF
>.|.|TRBV6-5|TRBJ2-7
TGTGCCAGCAGTTACTCCAGCTACGGACAATACGAGCAGTACTTC
CASSYSSYGQYEQYF
>.|.|TRBV6-4|TRBJ1-2
TGTGCCAGCAGTGGCGGAGGCTATGGCTACACCTTC
CASSGGGYGYTF
>.|.|TRBV6-1|TRBJ1-2
TGTGCCAGCATTCTCGTACCGGGTTCCGTCTATGGCTACACCTTC
CASILVPGSVYGYTF
>.|.|TRBV7-9|TRBJ2-1
TGTGCCAGCAGCTTAGTTGTCACAGGGCACAATGAGCAGTTCTTC
CASSLVVTGHNEQFF
>.|.|TRBV2|TRBJ2-1
TGTGCCAGCAAAGACTCCCCGGCCAAAGATGAGCAGTTCTTC
CASKDSPAKDEQFF